This is a list of T cell receptor beta chains from one sample in a study of blood T cell repertoires in COVID-19. Some clones are missing from TCRdb's copy, which holds only in-frame ones; the method was immunoSEQ multiplex PCR. The sample lists about 110,000 clones, roughly nine tenths occurring once. Sequencing input: peripheral blood. All receptors come from a human donor in a cohort sampled during active COVID-19. Each CDR3 is given with its conserved first and last residue. D genes are given only for firm matches. Some rows mark clone size as missing; the rest say once, few, many or name a class of expanded clone.

v_gene	abundance	j_gene	d_gene	CDR3aa	CDR3nt
TRBV4-2	.	TRBJ2-7	TRBD2	CASSQASGSTYEQYF	TGTGCCAGCAGCCAAGCTAGCGGGAGCACCTACGAGCAGTACTTC
TRBV5-4	.	TRBJ1-1	.	CASSLDIGNTEAFF	TGTGCCAGCAGCTTGGACATTGGGAACACTGAAGCTTTCTTT
TRBV27	.	TRBJ1-5	.	CASSPVWQGNQPQHF	TGTGCCAGCAGTCCAGTCTGGCAGGGCAATCAGCCCCAGCATTTT
TRBV5-1	once	TRBJ2-7	.	CASSADANRYF	TGCGCCAGCAGCGCGGATGCCAATCGGTACTTC
TRBV4-1	.	TRBJ1-2	.	CASRLEPTANYGYTF	TGCGCCAGCAGGCTTGAACCCACAGCTAACTATGGCTACACCTTC
TRBV5-1	.	TRBJ1-4	TRBD1	CASSLGWDPGTGNEKLFF	TGCGCCAGCAGCTTGGGTTGGGACCCGGGGACAGGAAATGAAAAACTGTTTTTT
TRBV5-8	.	TRBJ1-1	TRBD1	CASSLEFSGGLNTEAFF	TGTGCCAGCAGCTTGGAATTTTCAGGGGGCCTTAACACTGAAGCTTTCTTT
TRBV9	.	TRBJ2-2	.	CASSPQVGGELFF	TGTGCCAGCAGCCCCCAGGTAGGCGGGGAGCTGTTTTTT
TRBV19	.	TRBJ2-2	.	CASSGTNSGELFF	TGTGCCAGCTCCGGGACAAACTCCGGGGAGCTGTTTTTT
TRBV9	.	TRBJ1-4	.	CASSVVGTKDEKLFF	TGTGCCAGCAGCGTAGTAGGGACTAAGGATGAAAAACTGTTTTTT
TRBV7-9	.	TRBJ1-2	TRBD1	CASSDRGHPGYTF	TGTGCCAGCTCGGACAGGGGGCATCCTGGCTACACCTTC
TRBV19	.	TRBJ2-1	TRBD2	CASRTGLAGGEQFF	TGTGCCAGTAGGACGGGACTAGCGGGAGGTGAGCAGTTCTTC
TRBV19	once	TRBJ1-6	TRBD1	CASSRSGTANSPLHF	TGTGCCAGTAGTAGATCCGGGACAGCTAATTCACCCCTCCACTTT
TRBV7-2	.	TRBJ1-1	.	CASSFPLNTEAFF	TGTGCCAGCAGCTTTCCATTGAACACTGAAGCTTTCTTT
TRBV6-1	.	TRBJ2-7	TRBD1	CASSEAGGTGGDEQYF	TGTGCCAGCAGTGAAGCGGGGGGGACAGGGGGAGACGAGCAGTACTTC
TRBV28	.	TRBJ1-4	TRBD1	CASSRDRGPSNEKLFF	TGTGCCAGCAGTCGGGACAGGGGCCCTTCTAATGAAAAACTGTTTTTT
TRBV7-8	.	TRBJ1-6	.	CASRQGSNSPLHF	TGTGCCAGCAGACAGGGTTCGAATTCACCCCTCCACTTT
TRBV30	.	TRBJ2-7	TRBD1	CAGRQGIYEQYF	TGTGCCGGAAGACAGGGGATCTACGAGCAGTACTTC
TRBV29-1	.	TRBJ2-1	TRBD1	CSVEGGQGSYNEQFF	TGCAGCGTTGAAGGGGGACAGGGCTCCTACAATGAGCAGTTCTTC
TRBV4-3	.	TRBJ2-1	.	CASSLDRGGNYNEQFF	TGCGCCAGCAGCCTAGATAGGGGGGGAAACTACAATGAGCAGTTCTTC
TRBV3-1/TRBV3-2	once	TRBJ2-3	.	CASSQALVFDTQYF	TGTGCCAGCAGCCAAGCGCTAGTATTCGATACGCAGTATTTT
TRBV5-5	.	TRBJ1-2	TRBD1	CASSLIPRTDRSYGYTF	TGTGCCAGCAGCTTGATTCCCCGGACGGACAGGTCCTATGGCTACACCTTC
TRBV7-3	.	TRBJ2-2	.	CASSLPRNTGELFF	TGTGCCAGCAGCCTCCCGCGTAACACCGGGGAGCTGTTTTTT
TRBV25-1	few	TRBJ2-2	.	CASTGDPNTGELFF	TGTGCCAGCACAGGCGATCCGAACACCGGGGAGCTGTTTTTT
TRBV28	.	TRBJ1-1	.	CASSSTPFVVAFF	TGTGCCAGCAGTTCCACTCCTTTCGTTGTAGCTTTCTTT
TRBV29-1	once	TRBJ2-3	TRBD2	CSASGNTDTQYF	TGCAGCGCTAGCGGTAACACAGATACGCAGTATTTT
TRBV28	.	TRBJ1-5	TRBD1	CASSSPGTVYQPQHF	TGTGCCAGCAGTTCCCCCGGGACAGTTTATCAGCCCCAGCATTTT
TRBV4-3	.	TRBJ1-4	.	CASSQEWGGKEKLFF	TGCGCCAGCAGCCAAGAATGGGGGGGTAAAGAAAAACTGTTTTTT
TRBV7-9	.	TRBJ2-3	.	CASSLEEAYAQYF	TGTGCCAGCAGCTTAGAGGAGGCTTACGCGCAGTATTTT
TRBV6-2/TRBV6-3	.	TRBJ1-5	TRBD1	CASSSGQANNQPQHF	TGTGCCAGCAGTTCGGGACAGGCAAACAATCAGCCCCAGCATTTT
TRBV30	.	TRBJ2-3	TRBD1	CALTGGNTDTQYF	TGTGCCCTTACAGGGGGAAACACAGATACGCAGTATTTT
TRBV28	.	TRBJ2-7	TRBD2	CASSLAGGPDEQYF	TGTGCCAGCAGTCTAGCGGGAGGGCCCGACGAGCAGTACTTC
TRBV28	once	TRBJ1-5	.	CASSHPVAQPQHF	TGTGCCAGCAGCCACCCAGTTGCTCAGCCCCAGCATTTT
TRBV2	.	TRBJ2-5	TRBD2	CASSPGAGAGGEGTQYF	TGTGCCAGCAGTCCCGGGGCGGGAGCTGGGGGAGAGGGGACCCAGTACTTC
TRBV7-2	.	TRBJ1-2	TRBD1	CASSLVKGQGNYGYTF	TGTGCCAGCAGCTTAGTGAAGGGACAGGGTAACTATGGCTACACCTTC
TRBV6-5	.	TRBJ2-2	.	CASGYPAGETGELFF	TGTGCCAGCGGATATCCCGCAGGGGAGACCGGGGAGCTGTTTTTT
TRBV4-3	.	TRBJ2-5	.	CASSQDRSGRLTETQYF	TGCGCCAGCAGCCAAGATCGGTCAGGTCGGCTAACGGAGACCCAGTACTTC
TRBV5-1	once	TRBJ2-5	.	CASSLAGNQETQYF	TGCGCCAGCAGCTTGGCGGGGAACCAAGAGACCCAGTACTTC
TRBV3-1/TRBV3-2	once	TRBJ2-2	.	CASSPKGAGELFF	TGTGCCAGCAGCCCAAAGGGGGCCGGGGAGCTGTTTTTT
TRBV19	.	TRBJ2-1	TRBD2	CASSSSGGAFTYNEQFF	TGTGCCAGTAGTTCTAGCGGGGGGGCCTTCACCTACAATGAGCAGTTCTTC
TRBV29-1	.	TRBJ1-2	.	CSVEDVGGDYGYTF	TGCAGCGTGGAAGATGTAGGGGGGGACTATGGCTACACCTTC
TRBV21-1	.	TRBJ1-1	.	CASSKGGLENTEAFF	TGTGCCAGCAGCAAAGGGGGGCTCGAGAACACTGAAGCTTTCTTT
TRBV28	once	TRBJ1-4	TRBD1	CASGDSNQNEKLFF	TGTGCCAGCGGGGACAGTAACCAGAATGAAAAACTGTTTTTT
TRBV7-8	.	TRBJ1-2	.	CASSLEQGPRGYTF	TGTGCCAGCAGCTTAGAGCAGGGCCCGAGGGGCTACACCTTC
TRBV10-3	.	TRBJ1-2	.	CAISPTGDGYTF	TGTGCCATCAGTCCCACGGGGGATGGCTACACCTTC
TRBV25-1	.	TRBJ2-1	TRBD2	CASSVLAGGNYNEQFF	TGTGCCAGCAGTGTTCTAGCGGGAGGGAACTACAATGAGCAGTTCTTC
TRBV19	.	TRBJ2-5	TRBD2	CASSPILGAGGFQETQYF	TGTGCCAGTAGTCCGATATTGGGAGCGGGGGGGTTCCAAGAGACCCAGTACTTC
TRBV30	.	TRBJ1-2	.	CAWSGWEGYTF	TGTGCCTGGAGTGGGTGGGAGGGCTACACCTTC
TRBV11-2	.	TRBJ2-5	TRBD1	CASSFGRQGETQYF	TGTGCCAGCAGCTTTGGGAGACAGGGAGAGACCCAGTACTTC
TRBV13	.	TRBJ2-5	.	CASSLDGEETQYF	TGTGCCAGCAGCTTAGACGGAGAGGAGACCCAGTACTTC
TRBV7-2	.	TRBJ2-3	.	CASSLSGSTDTQYF	TGTGCCAGCAGCTTAAGTGGCAGCACAGATACGCAGTATTTT